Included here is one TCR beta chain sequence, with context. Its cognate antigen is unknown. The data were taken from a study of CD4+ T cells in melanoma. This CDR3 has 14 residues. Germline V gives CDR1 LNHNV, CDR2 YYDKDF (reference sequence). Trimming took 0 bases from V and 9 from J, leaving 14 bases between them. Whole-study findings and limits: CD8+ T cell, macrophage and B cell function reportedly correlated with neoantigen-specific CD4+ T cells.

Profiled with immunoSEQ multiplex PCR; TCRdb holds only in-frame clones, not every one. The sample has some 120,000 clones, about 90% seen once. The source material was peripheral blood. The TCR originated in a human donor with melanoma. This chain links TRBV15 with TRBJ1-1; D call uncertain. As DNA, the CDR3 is TGTGCCACCAGCAGAGATAGGGCAGTCGGTAAAGCTTTCTTT. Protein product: CATSRDRAVGKAFF.